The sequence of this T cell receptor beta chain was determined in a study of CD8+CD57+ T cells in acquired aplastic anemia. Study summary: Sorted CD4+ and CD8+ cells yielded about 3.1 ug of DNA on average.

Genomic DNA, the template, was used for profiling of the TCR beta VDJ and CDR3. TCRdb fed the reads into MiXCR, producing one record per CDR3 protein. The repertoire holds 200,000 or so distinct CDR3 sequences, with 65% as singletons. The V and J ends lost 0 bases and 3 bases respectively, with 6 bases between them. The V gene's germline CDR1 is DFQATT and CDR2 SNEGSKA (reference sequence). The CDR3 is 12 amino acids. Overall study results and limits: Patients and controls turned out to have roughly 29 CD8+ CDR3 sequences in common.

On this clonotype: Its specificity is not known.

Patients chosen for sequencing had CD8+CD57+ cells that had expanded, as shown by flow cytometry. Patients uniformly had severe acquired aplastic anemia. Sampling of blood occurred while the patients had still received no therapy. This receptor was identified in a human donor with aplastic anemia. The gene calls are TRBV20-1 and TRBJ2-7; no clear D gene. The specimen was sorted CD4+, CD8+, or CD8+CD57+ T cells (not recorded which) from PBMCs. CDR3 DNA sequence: TGCAGTGCTAGAGACGCAGTCTACGAGCAGTACTTC. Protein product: CSARDAVYEQYF.